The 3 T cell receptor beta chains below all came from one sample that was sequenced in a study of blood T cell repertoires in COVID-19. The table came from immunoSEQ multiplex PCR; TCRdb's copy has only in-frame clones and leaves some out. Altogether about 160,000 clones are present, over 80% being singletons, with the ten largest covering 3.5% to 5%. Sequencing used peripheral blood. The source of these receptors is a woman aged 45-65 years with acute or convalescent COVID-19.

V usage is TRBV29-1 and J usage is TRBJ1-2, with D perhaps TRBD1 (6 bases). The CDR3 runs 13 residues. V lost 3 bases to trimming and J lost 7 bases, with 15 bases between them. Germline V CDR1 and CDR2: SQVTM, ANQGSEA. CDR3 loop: CSVDGGGAGGYTF. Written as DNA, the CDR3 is TGCAGCGTTGATGGGGGGGGCGCAGGTGGCTACACCTTC.

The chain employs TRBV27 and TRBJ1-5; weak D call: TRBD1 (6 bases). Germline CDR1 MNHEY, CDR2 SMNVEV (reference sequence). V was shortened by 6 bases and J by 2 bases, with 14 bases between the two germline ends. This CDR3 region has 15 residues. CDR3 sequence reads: CASSFRGGGNQPQHF. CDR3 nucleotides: TGTGCCAGCAGCTTCAGGGGAGGGGGCAATCAGCCCCAGCATTTT.

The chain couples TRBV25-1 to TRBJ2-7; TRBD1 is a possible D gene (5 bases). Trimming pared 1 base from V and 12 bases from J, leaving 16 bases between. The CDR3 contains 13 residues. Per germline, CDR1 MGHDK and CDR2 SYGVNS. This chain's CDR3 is CASSEWGRSVRYF. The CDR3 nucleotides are TGTGCCAGCAGTGAATGGGGCAGGTCGGTACGGTACTTC.